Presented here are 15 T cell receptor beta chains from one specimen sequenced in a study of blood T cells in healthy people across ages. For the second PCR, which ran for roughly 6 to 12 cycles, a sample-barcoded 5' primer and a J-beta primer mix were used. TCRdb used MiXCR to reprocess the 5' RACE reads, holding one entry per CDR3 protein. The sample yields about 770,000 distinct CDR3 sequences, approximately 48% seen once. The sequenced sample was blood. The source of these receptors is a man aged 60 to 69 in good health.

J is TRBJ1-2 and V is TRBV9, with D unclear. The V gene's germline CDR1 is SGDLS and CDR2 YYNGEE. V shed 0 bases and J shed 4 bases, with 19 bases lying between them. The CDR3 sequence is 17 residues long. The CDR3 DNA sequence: TGTGCCAGCAGCGTAGGGCAGCAACTTCGCGATTCCTATGGCTACACCTTC. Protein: CASSVGQQLRDSYGYTF.

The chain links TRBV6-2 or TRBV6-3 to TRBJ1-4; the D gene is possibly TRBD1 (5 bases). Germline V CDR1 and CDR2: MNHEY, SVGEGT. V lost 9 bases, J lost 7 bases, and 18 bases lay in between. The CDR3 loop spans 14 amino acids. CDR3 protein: CARNMGPGGEKLFF. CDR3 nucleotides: TGTGCCAGGAACATGGGGCCTGGCGGTGAAAAACTGTTTTTT.

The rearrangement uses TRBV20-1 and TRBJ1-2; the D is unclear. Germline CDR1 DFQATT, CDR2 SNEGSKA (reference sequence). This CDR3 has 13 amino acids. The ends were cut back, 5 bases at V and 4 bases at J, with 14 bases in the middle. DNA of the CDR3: TGCAGTGCTTGGACCGAGAGCCTCTATGGCTACACCTTC. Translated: CSAWTESLYGYTF.

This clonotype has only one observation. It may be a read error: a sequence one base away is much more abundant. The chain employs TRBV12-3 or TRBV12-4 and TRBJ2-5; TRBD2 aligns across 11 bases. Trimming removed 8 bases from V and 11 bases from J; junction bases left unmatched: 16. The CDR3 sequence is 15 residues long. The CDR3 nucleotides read TGTGCCAGCGGGATATTTAGCGGGGGGGCGAATGAGCAGTACTTC. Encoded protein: CASGIFSGGANEQYF.

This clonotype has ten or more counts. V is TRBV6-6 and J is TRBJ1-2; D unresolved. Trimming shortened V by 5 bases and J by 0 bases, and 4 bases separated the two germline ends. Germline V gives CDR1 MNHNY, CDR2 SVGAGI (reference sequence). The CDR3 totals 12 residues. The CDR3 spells CASSPPNYGYTF. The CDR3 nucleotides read TGTGCCAGCAGTCCCCCTAACTATGGCTACACCTTC.

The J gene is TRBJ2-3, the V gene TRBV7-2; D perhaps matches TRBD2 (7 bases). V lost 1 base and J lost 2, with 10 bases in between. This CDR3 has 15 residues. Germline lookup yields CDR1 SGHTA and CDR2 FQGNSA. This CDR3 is CASSLEGGLTDTQYF. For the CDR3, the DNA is TGTGCCAGCAGCTTAGAGGGGGGGCTCACAGATACGCAGTATTTT.

This CDR3 reads CASSYSSGNEQFF. DNA of the CDR3: TGTGCCAGCAGTTACTCATCTGGCAATGAGCAGTTCTTC. The chain has TRBV6-6 and TRBJ2-1; D is ambiguous. Trimming shortened V by 0 bases and J by 6 bases, and 6 bases separated the two germline ends. The CDR3 contains 13 residues. CDR1 is MNHNY and CDR2 is SVGAGI in the germline V gene (reference sequence).

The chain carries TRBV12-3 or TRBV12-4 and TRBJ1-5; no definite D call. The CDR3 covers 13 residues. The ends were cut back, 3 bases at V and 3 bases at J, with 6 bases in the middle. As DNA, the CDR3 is TGTGCCAGCAGTTTGAGACACAATCAGCCCCAGCATTTT. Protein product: CASSLRHNQPQHF.

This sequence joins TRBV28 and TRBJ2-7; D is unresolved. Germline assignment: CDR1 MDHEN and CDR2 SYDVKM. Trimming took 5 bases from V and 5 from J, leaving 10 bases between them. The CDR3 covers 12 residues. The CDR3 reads CASSTSPDEQYF. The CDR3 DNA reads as TGTGCCAGCAGTACTTCTCCCGACGAGCAGTACTTC. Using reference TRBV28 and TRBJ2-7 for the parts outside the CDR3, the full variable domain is DVKVTQSSRYLVKRTGEKVFLECVQDMDHENMFWYRQDPGLGLRLIYFSYDVKMKEKGDIPEGYSVSREKKERFSLILESASTNQTSMYLCASSTSPDEQYFGPGTRLTVT.

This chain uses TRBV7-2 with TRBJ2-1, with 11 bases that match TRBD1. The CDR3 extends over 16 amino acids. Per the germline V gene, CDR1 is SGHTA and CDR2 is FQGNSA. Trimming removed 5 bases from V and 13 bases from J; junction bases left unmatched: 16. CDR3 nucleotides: TGTGCCAGCAGCGTACGCGGACAGGGGGCAGGAGAGACCCAGTTCTTC. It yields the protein CASSVRGQGAGETQFF.

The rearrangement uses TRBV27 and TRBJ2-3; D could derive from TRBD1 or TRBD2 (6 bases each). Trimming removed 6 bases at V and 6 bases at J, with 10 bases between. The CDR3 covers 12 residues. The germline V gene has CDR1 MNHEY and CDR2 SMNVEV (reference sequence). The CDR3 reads CASRGGHDTQYF. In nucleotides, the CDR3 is TGTGCCAGCAGAGGGGGGCACGATACGCAGTATTTT.

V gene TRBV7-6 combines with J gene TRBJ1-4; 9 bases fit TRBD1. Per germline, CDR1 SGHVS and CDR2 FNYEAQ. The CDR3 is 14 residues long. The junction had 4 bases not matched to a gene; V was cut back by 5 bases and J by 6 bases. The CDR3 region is CASSVQGADEKLFF. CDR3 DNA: TGTGCCAGCAGCGTACAGGGGGCAGATGAAAAACTGTTTTTT.

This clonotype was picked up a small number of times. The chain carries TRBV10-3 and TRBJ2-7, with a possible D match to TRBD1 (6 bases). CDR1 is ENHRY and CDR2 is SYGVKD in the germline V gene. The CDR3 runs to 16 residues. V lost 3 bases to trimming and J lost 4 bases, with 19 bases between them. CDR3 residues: CAISDWIPKGHYEQYF. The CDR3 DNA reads TGTGCCATCAGTGATTGGATACCAAAGGGACATTACGAGCAGTACTTC.

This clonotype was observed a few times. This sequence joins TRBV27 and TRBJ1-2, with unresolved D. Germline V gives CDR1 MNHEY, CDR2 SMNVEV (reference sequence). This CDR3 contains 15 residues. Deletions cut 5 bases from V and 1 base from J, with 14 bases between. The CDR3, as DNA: TGTGCCAGCAGTCTCAGCTTTCAACTTAACTATGGCTACACCTTC. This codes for CASSLSFQLNYGYTF.

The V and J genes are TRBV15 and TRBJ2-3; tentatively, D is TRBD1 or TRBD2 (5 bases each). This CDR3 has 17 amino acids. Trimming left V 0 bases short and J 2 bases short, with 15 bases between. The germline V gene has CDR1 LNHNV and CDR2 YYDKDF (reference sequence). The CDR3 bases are TGTGCCACCAGCAGAGAACCAGGGAGCCTTAACACAGATACGCAGTATTTT. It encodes CATSREPGSLNTDTQYF.